One sample yielded the 20 T cell receptor beta chains listed below, sequenced in a study of blood T cell repertoires in COVID-19. Generated by immunoSEQ multiplex PCR, the TCRdb table keeps only in-frame clones and is missing some. The data show approximately 350,000 clones, 80% to 90% seen once. The sample taken for sequencing was PBMCs or T cells enriched from blood (not recorded which). The source is a man in his late teens or twenties who had recovered from COVID-19.

J is TRBJ2-1 and V is TRBV2; D possibly corresponds to TRBD2 (5 bases). The CDR3 has 15 residues. CDR1 and CDR2 (germline): SNHLY, FYNNEI. V lost 4 bases and J 0 bases, leaving 10 bases between the germline ends. CDR3 protein: CASSAIGSSYNEQFF. The CDR3 DNA reads TGTGCCAGCAGTGCAATAGGGAGCTCCTACAATGAGCAGTTCTTC.

CDR3 amino acids: CASSPSGGNTEAFF. CDR3 sequence (DNA): TGTGCCAGCAGTCCTTCAGGGGGCAACACTGAAGCTTTCTTT. The chain recombines TRBV2 with TRBJ1-1; 8 bases are a match to TRBD1. Germline values: CDR1 SNHLY, CDR2 FYNNEI. V dropped 5 bases and J dropped 2; count of bases not matched to a gene: 4. This CDR3 contains 14 residues. Supplemented by reference TRBV2 and TRBJ1-1, the full variable domain reads EPEVTQTPSHQVTQMGQEVILRCVPISNHLYFYWYRQILGQKVEFLVSFYNNEISEKSEIFDDQFSVERPDGSNFTLKIRSTKLEDSAMYFCASSPSGGNTEAFFGQGTRLTVV.

The V call is TRBV6-2 or TRBV6-3, the J call TRBJ2-1; D is unclear. CDR1 is MNHEY and CDR2 is SVGEGT in the germline V gene. Trimming took 2 bases from V and 9 from J, leaving 11 bases between them. This CDR3 comprises 13 residues. CDR3 nucleotide sequence: TGTGCCAGCAGTTACAGACTGGTCGGTGAGCAGTTCTTC. Protein product: CASSYRLVGEQFF.

The chain employs TRBV5-4 and TRBJ1-6; possibly TRBD1 for D (5 bases). Trimming removed 1 base at V and 6 bases at J, with 8 bases between. The CDR3 spans 14 residues. The germline V gene encodes CDR1 SGHNT and CDR2 YYREEE (reference sequence). Here the CDR3 DNA reads TGTGCCAGCAGCTTGCAGGGTGGTAATTCACCCCTCCACTTT. Amino acids: CASSLQGGNSPLHF.

The chain has TRBV18 and TRBJ2-7; 11 bases map to TRBD1. The CDR3 length is 16 residues. V shed 3 bases and J 2 bases; nucleotides not matched to a gene: 6. CDR1 and CDR2 (germline): KGHSH, LQKENI. The CDR3 DNA is TGTGCCAGCTCACCTGGAGGGACAGGGGGGGCCTACGAGCAGTACTTC. Its translation: CASSPGGTGGAYEQYF.

The V and J genes are TRBV27 and TRBJ1-3, with D tentatively TRBD1 (6 bases). The germline CDR1 and CDR2 sequences are MNHEY and SMNVEV (reference sequence). V was pared by 8 bases and J by 4 bases, with 12 bases between. This CDR3 spans 13 amino acids. DNA of the CDR3: TGTGCCAGCTCCCCCAGGGGCGGAAACACCATATATTTT. Amino acids: CASSPRGGNTIYF.

The chain carries TRBV24-1 and TRBJ1-2; D not resolved. Per germline, CDR1 KGHDR and CDR2 SFDVKD. The CDR3 loop spans 14 amino acids. Trimming left V 3 bases short and J 0 bases short, with 7 bases between. The CDR3 DNA reads as TGTGCCACCAGTGATCCGGGAGCTAACTATGGCTACACCTTC. Amino acids: CATSDPGANYGYTF.

The chain has TRBV28 and TRBJ2-5; tentatively, D is TRBD2 (6 bases). Germline V gene sequence: CDR1 MDHEN, CDR2 SYDVKM. V was clipped by 5 bases and J by 1 base, with 11 bases between them. The CDR3 runs 14 residues. The CDR3 coding sequence is TGTGCCAGCAGTCCGGCGGGGCTCCAAGAGACCCAGTACTTC. It translates to CASSPAGLQETQYF.

V gene TRBV4-3 combines with J gene TRBJ2-2, with 7 bases fitting TRBD1. This CDR3 has 17 residues. Germline V gene data show CDR1 as LGHNA and CDR2 as YSLEER. V trimming: 3 bases; J trimming: 2 bases; junction bases outside the gene matches: 9. For the CDR3, the DNA is TGCGCCAGCAGCCACAACGGTGGACAGGTCAACACCGGGGAGCTGTTTTTT. Residues: CASSHNGGQVNTGELFF.

This sequence joins TRBV24-1 and TRBJ2-1, with D possibly matching TRBD2 (7 bases). V lost 5 bases, J lost 7 bases, and 26 bases lay in between. The CDR3 has 18 amino acids. The germline V gene encodes CDR1 KGHDR and CDR2 SFDVKD. CDR3 nucleotide sequence: TGTGCCACCAGTGGAGGGGGTCTCCTTGGCGGGAGCTTAAATGAGCAGTTCTTC. As protein: CATSGGGLLGGSLNEQFF.

This chain joins TRBV27 and TRBJ1-1; 8 bases map to TRBD1. This CDR3 is 14 amino acids long. V lost 6 bases and J lost 2; bases outside the gene matches: 5. Germline V gene lookup returns CDR1 MNHEY and CDR2 SMNVEV (reference sequence). The CDR3 DNA reads TGTGCCAGCAGCGATGGACAGGGCAACACTGAAGCTTTCTTT. Protein product: CASSDGQGNTEAFF.

V and J are TRBV5-6 and TRBJ2-5, with no clear D. Looked up from germline, CDR1 is SGHDT and CDR2 is YYEEEE. V was trimmed by 0 bases and J by 3 bases, leaving 9 bases between them. There are 14 residues in the CDR3. The CDR3 loop is CASSLGSNKETQYF. The CDR3 DNA follows: TGTGCCAGCAGCTTGGGGAGTAACAAAGAGACCCAGTACTTC.

The chain employs TRBV19 and TRBJ2-7; the match to TRBD2 covers 10 bases. J lost 1 base, V lost 4 bases, and 4 bases had no gene match. CDR1 LNHDA and CDR2 SQIVND come from the germline V gene (reference sequence). The CDR3 is 15 amino acids. For the CDR3, the DNA is TGTGCCAGTAGTACGCTAGCGGGAGAGTCCTACGAGCAGTACTTC. It encodes CASSTLAGESYEQYF.

V gene TRBV30 combines with J gene TRBJ2-1; 8 bases line up with TRBD2. After removal of 5 bases from V and 8 bases from J, the junction contained 11 bases not matched to a gene. Per germline, CDR1 GTSNPN and CDR2 SVGIG (reference sequence). The CDR3 runs 14 residues. The CDR3 DNA reads TGTGCCTGGGCGGGGGGAGTGCGGCTCGATGAGCAGTTCTTC. This translates into CAWAGGVRLDEQFF.

The chain is built from TRBV7-9 and TRBJ1-1; D is possibly TRBD1 (5 bases). V lost 2 bases to trimming and J lost 7 bases, with 11 bases between them. The CDR3 runs 13 residues. Per the germline V gene, CDR1 is SEHNR and CDR2 is FQNEAQ (reference sequence). CDR3 region: CASSLTGDNEAFF. The CDR3 coding sequence is TGTGCCAGCAGCTTAACAGGCGACAATGAAGCTTTCTTT.

The rearrangement links TRBV5-1 to TRBJ1-2; D remains ambiguous. The V end lost 1 base, the J end lost 8 bases, and 15 bases lay between the germline ends. The CDR3 loop spans 14 amino acids. Per germline, CDR1 SGHRS and CDR2 YFSETQ. The CDR3 bases are TGCGCCAGCAGCTTGAAGGCAGGATTTTCGGGCTACACCTTC. The encoded protein is CASSLKAGFSGYTF.

V and J are TRBV7-3 and TRBJ2-3; D is possibly TRBD2 (5 bases). The V gene's germline CDR1 is SGHTA and CDR2 FQGTGA. The V end lost 1 base, the J end lost 0 bases, and 11 bases lay between the germline ends. The CDR3 length is 16 residues. The CDR3 DNA sequence: TGTGCCAGCAGCTTAAACCCTGGACTTAGCACAGATACGCAGTATTTT. Protein: CASSLNPGLSTDTQYF.

V usage is TRBV9 and J usage is TRBJ2-7, with TRBD2 matching over 8 bases. This CDR3 is built from 15 residues. V was pared by 0 bases and J by 5 bases, with 7 bases of the junction left unmatched. CDR1 and CDR2 (germline): SGDLS, YYNGEE. In nucleotides, the CDR3 is TGTGCCAGCAGCGTAGCCCCGGGGGGGCGGAACGAGCAGTACTTC. It yields the protein CASSVAPGGRNEQYF.

CDR3 in DNA: TGTGCCAGCTCTGGGGACAACCTCCAAGAGACCCAGTACTTC. It specifies CASSGDNLQETQYF. This rearrangement joins TRBV6-5 to TRBJ2-5, with a possible D match to TRBD1 (6 bases). V was cut by 8 bases and J by 1 base, with 14 bases left in between. Germline V lookup: CDR1 MNHEY, CDR2 SVGAGI. The CDR3 consists of 14 residues.

The CDR3 loop reads CASRNSGYIQYF. CDR3 DNA: TGTGCCAGCAGAAATAGCGGGTACATTCAGTACTTC. The V gene is TRBV2, the J gene TRBJ2-4, with TRBD2 matching 7 bases. The V gene's germline CDR1 is SNHLY and CDR2 FYNNEI. The CDR3 has 12 amino acids. V dropped 6 bases and J dropped 8; count of bases not matched to a gene: 4. Based on the CDR3 plus reference TRBV2 and TRBJ2-4, the full variable domain is EPEVTQTPSHQVTQMGQEVILRCVPISNHLYFYWYRQILGQKVEFLVSFYNNEISEKSEIFDDQFSVERPDGSNFTLKIRSTKLEDSAMYFCASRNSGYIQYFGAGTRLSVL.